Following are 32 T cell receptor beta chains from one sample sequenced in a study of T cell changes during pregnancy in multiple sclerosis. The table came from immunoSEQ multiplex PCR; TCRdb's copy has only in-frame clones and leaves some out. The data contain about 69,000 clones, approximately 91% of them singletons. The source was peripheral blood, collected before pregnancy. The receptors were gathered from a female donor with multiple sclerosis, enrolled in a pregnancy study.

This clone turned up a few times. The V gene is TRBV19, the J gene TRBJ1-2, with D maybe TRBD1 (5 bases). V was cut by 3 bases and J by 0 bases, with 8 bases left in between. Germline CDR1 and CDR2: LNHDA and SQIVND (reference sequence). The CDR3 spans 14 residues. CDR3 bases: TGTGCCAGTAGTATGGGGACTACTAACTATGGCTACACCTTC. This translates into CASSMGTTNYGYTF.

V usage is TRBV19 and J usage is TRBJ2-3, with D possibly matching TRBD2 (5 bases). V was shortened by 6 bases and J by 6 bases, with 10 bases between the two germline ends. In germline, CDR1 is LNHDA, CDR2 SQIVND (reference sequence). The length of the CDR3 is 12 residues. Here the CDR3 DNA reads TGTGCCAGTAGCCGAGGGAGCGATACGCAGTATTTT. It translates to CASSRGSDTQYF. Drawing the rest from reference TRBV19 and TRBJ2-3, the complete variable domain is DGGITQSPKYLFRKEGQNVTLSCEQNLNHDAMYWYRQDPGQGLRLIYYSQIVNDFQKGDIAEGYSVSREKKESFPLTVTSAQKNPTAFYLCASSRGSDTQYFGPGTRLTVL.

This clone was counted a single time. The gene calls are TRBV19 and TRBJ1-2; no firm D call. This CDR3 comprises 13 residues. The germline V gene has CDR1 LNHDA and CDR2 SQIVND (reference sequence). The germline V and J ends were trimmed by 5 bases and 6 bases, with 13 bases remaining between them. The CDR3, as DNA: TGTGCCAGTAGTGGGTCCGGGGTCCATGGCTACACCTTC. Translated, it gives CASSGSGVHGYTF. The variable domain in full, with the rest retrieved from reference TRBV19 and TRBJ1-2, is DGGITQSPKYLFRKEGQNVTLSCEQNLNHDAMYWYRQDPGQGLRLIYYSQIVNDFQKGDIAEGYSVSREKKESFPLTVTSAQKNPTAFYLCASSGSGVHGYTFGSGTRLTVV.

The gene calls are TRBV30 and TRBJ1-1; 8 positions agree with TRBD1. The V and J ends lost 1 base and 6 bases, in that order; junction bases with no gene match: 1. CDR3 length: 12 amino acids. Germline assignment: CDR1 GTSNPN and CDR2 SVGIG (reference sequence). The CDR3 DNA is TGTGCCTGGAGTGGGACAGGGCCTGAAGCTTTCTTT. This codes for CAWSGTGPEAFF.

V usage is TRBV5-4 and J usage is TRBJ1-2; 12 positions match TRBD1. CDR3 length: 17 amino acids. V shed 0 bases and J 6 bases; nucleotides not matched to a gene: 9. The germline V gene encodes CDR1 SGHNT and CDR2 YYREEE (reference sequence). CDR3 region: CASSLDPGTGGAHGYTF. The CDR3 DNA follows: TGTGCCAGCAGCTTGGATCCCGGGACAGGGGGCGCGCATGGCTACACCTTC.

The chain links TRBV4-2 to TRBJ1-3, with D unclear. The V gene's germline CDR1 is LGHNA and CDR2 YNFKEQ. The CDR3 has 13 amino acids. Trimming took off 4 bases at V and 9 bases at J, with 13 bases between the two ends. In DNA form, the CDR3 reads TGTGCCAGCAGCCTCTCCTCGGAGGGCACCATATATTTT. Its protein is CASSLSSEGTIYF.

V gene TRBV4-1 combines with J gene TRBJ1-1, with D possibly TRBD1 on 6 matching bases. The CDR3 sequence is 16 residues long. Between the trimmed V and J ends, which lost 3 bases and 1 base, there was a span of 15 bases. CDR1 is MGHRA, CDR2 YSYEKL, per germline. CDR3 in DNA: TGCGCCAGCAGCCACCGAGGGCCAGGGGCGAACACTGAAGCTTTCTTT. This gives the protein CASSHRGPGANTEAFF.

The chain is built from TRBV5-1 and TRBJ2-7; 8 positions agree with TRBD2. The germline V gene has CDR1 SGHRS and CDR2 YFSETQ. CDR3 size: 13 residues. V was clipped by 5 bases and J by 4 bases; unmatched bases: 5. In DNA form, the CDR3 reads TGCGCCAGCAGTGAACGGGAGGGGTACGAGCAGTACTTC. Residues: CASSEREGYEQYF. The entire variable domain, with the rest obtained from reference TRBV5-1 and TRBJ2-7, is as follows: KAGVTQTPRYLIKTRGQQVTLSCSPISGHRSVSWYQQTPGQGLQFLFEYFSETQRNKGNFPGRFSGRQFSNSRSEMNVSTLELGDSALYLCASSEREGYEQYFGPGTRLTVT.

The chain joins TRBV5-7 to TRBJ1-6, with D possibly being TRBD1 (5 bases). TRBV5-7 is identified as an open reading frame with a role that is uncertain. This CDR3 is 17 amino acids long. The ends were cut back, 4 bases at V and 4 bases at J, with 18 bases in the middle. The CDR3 sequence: CASSPKRGIYYNSPLHF. The CDR3 DNA follows: TGTGCCAGCAGCCCGAAACGGGGGATTTATTATAATTCACCCCTCCACTTT.

This chain links TRBV30 with TRBJ1-3; TRBD1 might be the D (5 bases). Trimming removed 2 bases from V and 2 bases from J, with 19 bases in between. CDR1 is GTSNPN, CDR2 SVGIG, per germline (reference sequence). This CDR3 is 17 amino acids long. The CDR3 protein is CAWSQPRGGKAGNTIYF. The CDR3 DNA follows: TGTGCCTGGAGTCAACCCCGGGGGGGGAAAGCTGGAAACACCATATATTTT. The variable domain in full, with the rest retrieved from reference TRBV30 and TRBJ1-3, is SQTIHQWPATLVQPVGSPLSLECTVEGTSNPNLYWYRQAAGRGLQLLFYSVGIGQISSEVPQNLSASRPQDRQFILSSKKLLLSDSGFYLCAWSQPRGGKAGNTIYFGEGSWLTVV.

This clone was observed a handful of times. The chain couples TRBV30 to TRBJ2-2; 9 positions match TRBD1. CDR1 and CDR2 from the germline V gene are GTSNPN and SVGIG (reference sequence). The CDR3 totals 14 residues. Trimming took 8 bases from V and 5 from J; bases not matched to a gene: 9. CDR3 nucleotides: TGTGCCCGGGGGAGGACAGGGGCAACCGGGGAGCTGTTTTTT. It specifies CARGRTGATGELFF.

The chain is built from TRBV11-2 and TRBJ2-3, with 8 bases lining up with TRBD1. Germline CDR1 and CDR2: SGHAT and FQNNGV. The trim removed 1 base at V and 8 bases at J, leaving 11 bases unmatched. This CDR3 region has 16 residues. The CDR3 reads CASSLALDRARGTQYF. The CDR3 nucleotides are TGTGCCAGCAGCTTAGCCCTGGACAGGGCGAGAGGTACGCAGTATTTT.

This sequence joins TRBV19 and TRBJ1-1; tentatively, D is TRBD1 (5 bases). V lost 7 bases and J 0 bases, leaving 12 bases between the germline ends. In germline, CDR1 is LNHDA, CDR2 SQIVND (reference sequence). The CDR3 extends over 14 amino acids. CDR3 DNA: TGTGCCAGTACCCCAGGGTCCATGAACACTGAAGCTTTCTTT. Its translation: CASTPGSMNTEAFF.

The chain employs TRBV19 and TRBJ1-1; D is perhaps TRBD1 (5 bases). The CDR3 runs 15 residues. The V end was cut by 5 bases, the J end by 5 bases, with 18 bases between. Germline-derived CDR1 and CDR2 are LNHDA and SQIVND (reference sequence). DNA for the CDR3: TGTGCCAGTAGTGCCGGGGGGGGGAGAAAGACTGAAGCTTTCTTT. It is translated as CASSAGGGRKTEAFF.

The chain links TRBV29-1 to TRBJ2-7; TRBD1 agrees at 7 bases. Germline V gives CDR1 SQVTM, CDR2 ANQGSEA. Trimming took 6 bases from V and 7 from J; bases not matched to a gene: 12. The CDR3 contains 13 residues. The CDR3 loop is CSVEPGQRVEQYF. The CDR3 DNA reads TGCAGCGTAGAGCCGGGACAGAGGGTAGAGCAGTACTTC.

The rearrangement joins TRBV6-4 to TRBJ2-2, with 12 bases aligning to TRBD2. The ends lost 2 bases at V and 0 bases at J; junction bases unmatched: 16. The CDR3 covers 22 residues. CDR1 is MRHNA, CDR2 SNTAGT, per germline. The CDR3 reads CASSDTTLTSGGPRANTGELFF. In DNA form, the CDR3 reads TGTGCCAGCAGTGACACCACCCTGACTAGCGGGGGTCCGAGGGCGAACACCGGGGAGCTGTTTTTT.

The gene calls are TRBV4-3 and TRBJ2-1, with 11 bases aligning to TRBD2. The J segment lost 4 bases and the V segment lost 1 base, leaving 0 bases of the junction unmatched. Germline V gives CDR1 LGHNA, CDR2 YSLEER. The CDR3 extends over 15 amino acids. CDR3 coding DNA: TGCGCCAGCAGCCAAGCTAGCGGGGGGTACAATGAGCAGTTCTTC. Protein product: CASSQASGGYNEQFF.

The rearrangement uses TRBV6-4 and TRBJ2-2; perhaps TRBD2 as D (5 bases). The V gene lost 6 bases and the J gene lost 1 base, with 9 bases spanning the gap. CDR3 size: 14 residues. Germline CDR1 MRHNA, CDR2 SNTAGT. The CDR3 DNA is TGTGCCAGCAGAATCGGGGTGAACACCGGGGAGCTGTTTTTT. Amino acid sequence: CASRIGVNTGELFF.

V usage is TRBV5-1 and J usage is TRBJ2-1, with TRBD2 matching 9 bases. V lost 3 bases and J lost 7; bases outside the gene matches: 8. Germline V gives CDR1 SGHRS, CDR2 YFSETQ. The CDR3 runs to 15 residues. The CDR3 DNA follows: TGCGCCAGCAGCTCCATAGCGGGAGTAGATAATGAGCAGTTCTTC. This encodes CASSSIAGVDNEQFF.

The genes are TRBV10-3 and TRBJ2-1; 11 bases agree with TRBD2. CDR3 length equals 13 residues. The germline gives CDR1 ENHRY, CDR2 SYGVKD. Trimming cost V 11 bases and J 4 bases; bases outside gene matches: 4. Here the CDR3 DNA reads TGTGCCGCCAGGACTAGCGGGTACAATGAGCAGTTCTTC. Residues: CAARTSGYNEQFF.

This chain uses TRBV30 with TRBJ1-2, with TRBD1 matching 9 bases. The CDR3 length is 13 residues. The junction had 4 bases not matched to a gene; V was cut back by 5 bases and J by 3 bases. CDR1 GTSNPN and CDR2 SVGIG come from the germline V gene (reference sequence). The CDR3 region is CAWGDRAYYGYTF. Here the CDR3 DNA reads TGTGCCTGGGGGGACAGGGCCTACTATGGCTACACCTTC. The full variable domain, its missing parts supplied by reference TRBV30 and TRBJ1-2, is SQTIHQWPATLVQPVGSPLSLECTVEGTSNPNLYWYRQAAGRGLQLLFYSVGIGQISSEVPQNLSASRPQDRQFILSSKKLLLSDSGFYLCAWGDRAYYGYTFGSGTRLTVV.

The chain has TRBV6-1 and TRBJ2-1; 14 nucleotides align to TRBD2. There are 18 residues in the CDR3. Per the germline V gene, CDR1 is MNHNS and CDR2 is SASEGT. Trimming took 1 base from V and 9 from J; bases not matched to a gene: 11. The CDR3 coding sequence is TGTGCCAGCAGTGAAGTTGGAGGGGGACTAGCGGGAGAACGTGAGCAGTTCTTC. This translates into CASSEVGGGLAGEREQFF.

This clone has a single count. This chain links TRBV6-5 with TRBJ1-3; 7 nucleotides align to TRBD1. V shed 7 bases, J shed 0 bases, and the junction held 6 bases outside the gene matches. This CDR3 region has 15 residues. Germline V gene data show CDR1 as MNHEY and CDR2 as SVGAGI. The CDR3 region is CASKGAPLSGNTIYF. DNA for the CDR3: TGTGCCAGCAAGGGGGCCCCTCTCTCTGGAAACACCATATATTTT.

The chain joins TRBV4-1 to TRBJ1-4; D may be TRBD1 (6 bases). The V and J ends lost 4 bases and 7 bases respectively, with 10 bases between them. The CDR3 runs 13 residues. Germline CDR1 and CDR2: MGHRA and YSYEKL. This CDR3 reads CASSLTGLEKLFF. In nucleotides, the CDR3 is TGCGCCAGCAGCCTCACAGGGCTTGAAAAACTGTTTTTT.

V usage is TRBV25-1 and J usage is TRBJ1-4; the D is unclear. V was trimmed by 1 base and J by 8 bases, leaving 14 bases between them. Looked up from germline, CDR1 is MGHDK and CDR2 is SYGVNS. This CDR3 region has 15 residues. The CDR3 coding sequence is TGTGCCAGCAGTGAATGGGTACTGGGAGGAGAAAAACTGTTTTTT. It is translated as CASSEWVLGGEKLFF.

The chain couples TRBV12-5 to TRBJ2-7; D remains unclear. V was cut by 5 bases and J by 3 bases, with 8 bases left in between. Germline V CDR1 and CDR2: LGHNT, FRNRAP. The CDR3 contains 12 residues. The CDR3 DNA reads TGTGCTAGTGGTGCCGCAGGCTACGAGCAGTACTTC. It yields the protein CASGAAGYEQYF.

This clone appeared many times. The chain combines TRBV30 with TRBJ1-4; possibly TRBD1 for D (5 bases). Trimming removed 5 bases at V and 5 bases at J, with 15 bases between. From germline, CDR1 is GTSNPN and CDR2 SVGIG (reference sequence). The CDR3 contains 14 residues. The CDR3 loop is CAWGTGTGNEKLFF. The CDR3 DNA is TGTGCCTGGGGGACCGGGACTGGGAATGAAAAACTGTTTTTT.

This chain links TRBV21-1 with TRBJ2-4; the D call in the table, TRBD2, was not verified against the DNA. TRBV21-1 is a recognized pseudogene. The CDR3 length is 16 residues. In DNA form, the CDR3 reads TGTGCCAGCAGCAAAGGAAGCGGGGGGGCCATCAACATTCAGTACTTC. It is translated as CASSKGSGGAINIQYF.

The chain joins TRBV11-2 to TRBJ1-1; D gene unclear. Germline V gives CDR1 SGHAT, CDR2 FQNNGV. The CDR3 is made up of 15 amino acids. The V end was cut by 1 base, the J end by 4 bases, with 13 bases between. DNA for the CDR3: TGTGCCAGCAGCTTAGGCATGGTTTTGGCCACTGAAGCTTTCTTT. This encodes CASSLGMVLATEAFF. Together with reference TRBV11-2 and TRBJ1-1, the CDR3 gives the full variable domain: EAGVAQSPRYKIIEKRQSVAFWCNPISGHATLYWYQQILGQGPKLLIQFQNNGVVDDSQLPKDRFSAERLKGVDSTLKIQPAKLEDSAVYLCASSLGMVLATEAFFGQGTRLTVV.

This chain links TRBV6-1 with TRBJ1-4; possible D gene TRBD1, 6 bases. Germline-derived CDR1 and CDR2 are MNHNS and SASEGT. The CDR3 sequence is 17 residues long. With 2 bases removed from V and 1 base from J, the gap between germline ends came to 14 bases. Here the CDR3 reads CASSEWAGVGTNEKLFF. CDR3 sequence (DNA): TGTGCCAGCAGTGAATGGGCAGGGGTGGGAACTAATGAAAAACTGTTTTTT.

V is TRBV30 and J is TRBJ1-2; D is perhaps TRBD1 (5 bases). CDR3 length: 17 amino acids. V was pared by 1 base and J by 5 bases, with 23 bases between. The germline V gene has CDR1 GTSNPN and CDR2 SVGIG (reference sequence). CDR3: CAWSGWDYSPPNYGYTF. The CDR3 bases are TGTGCCTGGAGTGGGTGGGACTACTCACCTCCCAATTATGGCTACACCTTC. The full variable domain, completed using reference TRBV30 and TRBJ1-2, is SQTIHQWPATLVQPVGSPLSLECTVEGTSNPNLYWYRQAAGRGLQLLFYSVGIGQISSEVPQNLSASRPQDRQFILSSKKLLLSDSGFYLCAWSGWDYSPPNYGYTFGSGTRLTVV.

The CDR3 protein is CASSGNRVNTEAFF. DNA of the CDR3: TGTGCCAGCAGTGGAAATCGGGTGAACACTGAAGCTTTCTTT. The gene calls are TRBV25-1 and TRBJ1-1; D remains ambiguous. Germline V gene data show CDR1 as MGHDK and CDR2 as SYGVNS. The germline V and J ends were trimmed by 4 bases and 0 bases, with 9 bases remaining between them. This CDR3 contains 14 residues.